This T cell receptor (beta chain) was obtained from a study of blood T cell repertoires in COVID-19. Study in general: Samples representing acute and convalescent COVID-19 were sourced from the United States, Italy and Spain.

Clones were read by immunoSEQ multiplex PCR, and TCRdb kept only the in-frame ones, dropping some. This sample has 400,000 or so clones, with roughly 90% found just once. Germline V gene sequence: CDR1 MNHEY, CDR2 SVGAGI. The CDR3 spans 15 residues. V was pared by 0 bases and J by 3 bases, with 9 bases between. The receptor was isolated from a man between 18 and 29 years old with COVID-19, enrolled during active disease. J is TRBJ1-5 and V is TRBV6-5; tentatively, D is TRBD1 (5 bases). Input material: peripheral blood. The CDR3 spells CASSYSLGVNQPQHF. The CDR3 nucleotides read TGTGCCAGCAGTTACTCGTTAGGGGTCAATCAGCCCCAGCATTTT.